There are a few counts of the clone carrying this T cell receptor (beta chain). The sample belongs to a study of blood T cell repertoires in COVID-19. Across the study: Researchers got acute and convalescent COVID-19 samples from the United States, Italy and Spain. T cells, B-cell-depleted T cells, or PBMCs provided the cDNA or gDNA that served as material.

As handled by the study authors: From reference gene primer amplification, estimates of nucleated cell counts were derived. Some clones are missing from TCRdb's copy, which holds only in-frame ones; the method was immunoSEQ multiplex PCR. V, J and clone size reflect that table, while D and trimming were determined from the DNA. Among 180,000 or so clones, around 90% were seen once, and the ten largest hold approximately 0.64%. Between the trimmed V and J ends, which lost 6 bases and 2 bases, there was a span of 17 bases. The CDR3 loop spans 16 amino acids. Looked up from germline, CDR1 is MDHEN and CDR2 is SYDVKM.

The receptor was isolated from a man in his fifties with acute or convalescent COVID-19. The chain uses TRBV28 and TRBJ1-5, with D maybe TRBD1 (5 bases). Sequenced sample: peripheral blood. CDR3 amino acids: CASSPLTLGRNQPQHF. CDR3 bases: TGTGCCAGCAGCCCTTTGACACTGGGGCGCAATCAGCCCCAGCATTTT.